Listed here is a single T cell receptor (beta chain). The target antigen is unknown. The source of the sample is a study of T cell responses to AZD1222 COVID-19 vaccine. Looking at the study overall: Whether given at about 4 or about 12 weeks, second doses were pooled. Study results and caveats: Spike-specific TCR repertoires showed rising breadth and depth after two AZD1222 doses. Possibly, clonal diversity was underestimated; donors were largely white British and included more females. Spike was spanned by vaccine-associated CD4 TCRs, which were dominant at 160-218 and 743-854.

Losses at the gene ends were 4 bases for V and 4 bases for J; bases not matched to a gene: 6. The CDR3 has 14 amino acids. CDR1 and CDR2 from the germline V gene are MRHNA and SNTAGT. Libraries were prepared by immunoSEQ multiplex PCR; TCRdb keeps only in-frame clonotypes and omits some of them. Of approximately 100,000 clones in the sample, approximately 90% were seen once. Sequenced material: peripheral blood, taken on day 0 of AZD1222 vaccination. The chain has TRBV6-4 and TRBJ1-1; 7 bases match TRBD1. This receptor was obtained from an adult in good health. CDR3 amino acids: CASSVSGGSTEAFF. CDR3 nucleotide sequence: TGTGCCAGCAGTGTTTCAGGGGGGAGCACTGAAGCTTTCTTT.